This T cell receptor beta chain was captured by sequencing in a study of CD4 T cells in relation to SARS-CoV-2 and coronaviruses. Study context: The HLA restriction of the shared crossreactive spike epitopes was mapped.

From germline, CDR1 is SNHLY and CDR2 FYNNEI. V dropped 7 bases and J dropped 0 bases, with 7 bases sitting between them. The CDR3 totals 13 residues. Before the COVID-19 pandemic, during about 2011-2019, CD4+ T cells were taken from unexposed donors. Isolation of CD4+ T cells took place after roughly nine days in culture. In its sample, this clone was seen a few times. Its antigen is not known. Measured with immunoSEQ multiplex PCR; TCRdb has only the in-frame clones, and not every one. The data show 15,000 to 25,000 clones, roughly four fifths seen once. This receptor was identified in a human donor in good health. This chain joins TRBV2 and TRBJ1-5; possible D gene TRBD1, 5 bases. Sequenced sample: CD4+ T cells from PBMCs, cultured in vitro. The CDR3 nucleotides are TGTGCCAGCAAACAGGTTAGCAATCAGCCCCAGCATTTT. It specifies CASKQVSNQPQHF.